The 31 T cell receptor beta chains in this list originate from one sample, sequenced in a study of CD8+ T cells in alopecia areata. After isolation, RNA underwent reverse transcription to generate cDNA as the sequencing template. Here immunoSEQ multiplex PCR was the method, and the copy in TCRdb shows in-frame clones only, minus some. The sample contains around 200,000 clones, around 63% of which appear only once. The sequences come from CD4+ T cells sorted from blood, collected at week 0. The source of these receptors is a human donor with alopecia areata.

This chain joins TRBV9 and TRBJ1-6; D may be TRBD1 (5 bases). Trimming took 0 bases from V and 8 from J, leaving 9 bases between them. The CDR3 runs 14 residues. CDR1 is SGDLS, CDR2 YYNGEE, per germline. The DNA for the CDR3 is TGTGCCAGCAGCGTAGCGGGGCTTGATTCACCCCTCCACTTT. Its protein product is CASSVAGLDSPLHF.

CDR3 amino acids: CAWATQGLTEAFF. The CDR3 nucleotides read TGTGCCTGGGCGACCCAGGGGTTAACTGAAGCTTTCTTT. The chain employs TRBV30 and TRBJ1-1; D possibly corresponds to TRBD1 (6 bases). Trimming removed 5 bases from V and 5 bases from J, with 15 bases in between. Germline V gives CDR1 GTSNPN, CDR2 SVGIG (reference sequence). The CDR3 totals 13 residues. Full variable domain (rest looked up from reference TRBV30 and TRBJ1-1): SQTIHQWPATLVQPVGSPLSLECTVEGTSNPNLYWYRQAAGRGLQLLFYSVGIGQISSEVPQNLSASRPQDRQFILSSKKLLLSDSGFYLCAWATQGLTEAFFGQGTRLTVV.

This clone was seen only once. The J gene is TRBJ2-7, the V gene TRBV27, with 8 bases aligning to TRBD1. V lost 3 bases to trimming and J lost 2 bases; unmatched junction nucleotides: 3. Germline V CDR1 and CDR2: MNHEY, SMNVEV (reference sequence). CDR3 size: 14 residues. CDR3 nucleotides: TGTGCCAGCAGTTTGGGGGACAGGACCTACGAGCAGTACTTC. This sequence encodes CASSLGDRTYEQYF.

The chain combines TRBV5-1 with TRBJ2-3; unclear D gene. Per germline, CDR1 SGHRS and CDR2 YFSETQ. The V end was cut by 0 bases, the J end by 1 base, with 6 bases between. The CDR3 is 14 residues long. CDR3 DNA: TGCGCCAGCAGCTTGGGCGAACGCACAGATACGCAGTATTTT. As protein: CASSLGERTDTQYF. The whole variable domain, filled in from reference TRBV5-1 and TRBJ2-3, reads KAGVTQTPRYLIKTRGQQVTLSCSPISGHRSVSWYQQTPGQGLQFLFEYFSETQRNKGNFPGRFSGRQFSNSRSEMNVSTLELGDSALYLCASSLGERTDTQYFGPGTRLTVL.

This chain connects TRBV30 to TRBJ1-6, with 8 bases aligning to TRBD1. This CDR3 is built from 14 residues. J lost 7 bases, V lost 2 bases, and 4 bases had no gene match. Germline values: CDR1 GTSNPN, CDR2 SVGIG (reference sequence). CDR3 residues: CAWSPGQGNSPLHF. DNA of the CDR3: TGTGCCTGGAGTCCCGGACAGGGAAATTCACCCCTCCACTTT.

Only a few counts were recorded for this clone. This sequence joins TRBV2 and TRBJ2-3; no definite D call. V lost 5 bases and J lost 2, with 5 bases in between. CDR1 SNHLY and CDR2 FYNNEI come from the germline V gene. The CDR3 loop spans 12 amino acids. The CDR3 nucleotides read TGTGCCAGCAGTTTAACCACAGATACGCAGTATTTT. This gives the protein CASSLTTDTQYF.

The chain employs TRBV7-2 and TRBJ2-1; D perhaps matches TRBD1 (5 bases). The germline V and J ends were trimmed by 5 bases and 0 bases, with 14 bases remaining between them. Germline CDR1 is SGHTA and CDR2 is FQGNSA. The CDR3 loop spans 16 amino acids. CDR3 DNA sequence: TGTGCCAGCAGCCCCCAGGGCAGTCGCTCCTACAATGAGCAGTTCTTC. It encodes CASSPQGSRSYNEQFF.

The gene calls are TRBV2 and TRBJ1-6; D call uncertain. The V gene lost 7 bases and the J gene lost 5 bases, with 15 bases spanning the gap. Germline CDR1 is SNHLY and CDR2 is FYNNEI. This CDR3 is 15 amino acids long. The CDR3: CASTRSVPNNSPLHF. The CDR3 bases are TGTGCCAGCACCCGCTCAGTCCCGAATAATTCACCCCTCCACTTT.

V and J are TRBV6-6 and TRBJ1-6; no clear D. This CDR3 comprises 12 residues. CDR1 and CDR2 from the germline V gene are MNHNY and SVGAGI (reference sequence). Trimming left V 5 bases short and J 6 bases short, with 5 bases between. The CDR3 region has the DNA TGTGCCAGCAGTCCCGCTAATTCACCCCTCCACTTT. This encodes CASSPANSPLHF.

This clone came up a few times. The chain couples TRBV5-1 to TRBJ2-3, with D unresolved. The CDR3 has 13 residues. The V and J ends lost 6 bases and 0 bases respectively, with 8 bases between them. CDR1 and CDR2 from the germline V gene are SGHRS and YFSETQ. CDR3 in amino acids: CASNQISTDTQYF. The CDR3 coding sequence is TGCGCCAGCAACCAGATAAGCACAGATACGCAGTATTTT. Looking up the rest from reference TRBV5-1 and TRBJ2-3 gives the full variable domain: KAGVTQTPRYLIKTRGQQVTLSCSPISGHRSVSWYQQTPGQGLQFLFEYFSETQRNKGNFPGRFSGRQFSNSRSEMNVSTLELGDSALYLCASNQISTDTQYFGPGTRLTVL.

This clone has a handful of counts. This CDR3 reads CSVGLRGISYEQYF. In nucleotides, the CDR3 is TGCAGCGTTGGTCTTAGGGGGATTAGCTACGAGCAGTACTTC. The chain recombines TRBV29-1 with TRBJ2-7; a possible D gene is TRBD1 (6 bases). The ends were cut back, 4 bases at V and 3 bases at J, with 16 bases in the middle. Germline V gene data show CDR1 as SQVTM and CDR2 as ANQGSEA. The CDR3 has 14 residues.

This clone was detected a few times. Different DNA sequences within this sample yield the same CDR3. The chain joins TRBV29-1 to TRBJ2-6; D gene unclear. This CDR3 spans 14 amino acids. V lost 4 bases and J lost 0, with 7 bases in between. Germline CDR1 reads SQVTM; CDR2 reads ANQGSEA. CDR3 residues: CSVAGVSGANVLTF. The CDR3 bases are TGCAGCGTTGCCGGTGTCTCTGGGGCCAACGTCCTGACTTTC.

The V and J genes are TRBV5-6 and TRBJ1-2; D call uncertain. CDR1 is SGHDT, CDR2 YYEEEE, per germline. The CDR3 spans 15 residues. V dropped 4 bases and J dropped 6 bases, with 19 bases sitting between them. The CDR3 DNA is TGTGCCAGCAGCCTGGGGAGGGTTATATCGGATGGCTACACCTTC. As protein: CASSLGRVISDGYTF.

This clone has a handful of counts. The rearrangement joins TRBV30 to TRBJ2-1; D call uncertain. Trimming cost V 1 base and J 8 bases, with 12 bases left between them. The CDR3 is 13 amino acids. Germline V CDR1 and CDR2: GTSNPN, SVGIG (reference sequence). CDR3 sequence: CAWSGEGFYEQFF. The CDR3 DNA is TGTGCCTGGAGTGGAGAAGGGTTTTATGAGCAGTTCTTC.

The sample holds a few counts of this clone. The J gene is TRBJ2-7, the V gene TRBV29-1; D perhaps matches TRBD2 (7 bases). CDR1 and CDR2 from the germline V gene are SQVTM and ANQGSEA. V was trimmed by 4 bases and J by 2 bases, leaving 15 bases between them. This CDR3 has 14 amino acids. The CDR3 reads CSVGGRGPAYEQYF. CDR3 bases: TGCAGCGTTGGGGGGCGGGGGCCAGCCTACGAGCAGTACTTC.

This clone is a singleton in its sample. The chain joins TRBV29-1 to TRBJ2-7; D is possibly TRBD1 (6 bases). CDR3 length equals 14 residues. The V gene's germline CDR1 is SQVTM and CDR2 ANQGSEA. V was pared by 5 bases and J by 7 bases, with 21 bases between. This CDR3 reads CSVYRDKGKSEQYF. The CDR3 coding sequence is TGCAGCGTTTACCGGGACAAGGGTAAAAGTGAGCAGTACTTC.

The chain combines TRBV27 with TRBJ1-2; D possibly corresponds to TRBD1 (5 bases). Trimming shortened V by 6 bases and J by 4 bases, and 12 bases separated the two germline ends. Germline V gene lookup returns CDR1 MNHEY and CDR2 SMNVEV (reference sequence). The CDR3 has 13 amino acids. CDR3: CASSRQPLYGYTF. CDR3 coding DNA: TGTGCCAGCAGCCGACAGCCCCTCTATGGCTACACCTTC.

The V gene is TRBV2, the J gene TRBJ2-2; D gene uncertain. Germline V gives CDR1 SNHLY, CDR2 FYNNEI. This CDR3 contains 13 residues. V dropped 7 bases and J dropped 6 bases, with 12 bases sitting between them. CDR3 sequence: CASTSVGAGELFF. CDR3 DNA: TGTGCCAGCACAAGCGTTGGGGCCGGGGAGCTGTTTTTT. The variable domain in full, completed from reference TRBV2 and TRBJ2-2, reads EPEVTQTPSHQVTQMGQEVILRCVPISNHLYFYWYRQILGQKVEFLVSFYNNEISEKSEIFDDQFSVERPDGSNFTLKIRSTKLEDSAMYFCASTSVGAGELFFGEGSRLTVL.

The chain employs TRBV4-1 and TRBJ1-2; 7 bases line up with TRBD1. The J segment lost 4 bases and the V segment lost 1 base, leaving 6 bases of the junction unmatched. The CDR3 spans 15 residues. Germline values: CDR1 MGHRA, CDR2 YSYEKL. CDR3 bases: TGCGCCAGCAGCCAAGCCCAGGGGGTCGGCTATGGCTACACCTTC. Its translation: CASSQAQGVGYGYTF.

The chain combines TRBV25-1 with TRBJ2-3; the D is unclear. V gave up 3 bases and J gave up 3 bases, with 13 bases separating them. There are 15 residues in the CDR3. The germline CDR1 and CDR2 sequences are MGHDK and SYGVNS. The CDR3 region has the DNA TGTGCCAGCAGTGACTCTCTCCTACAGACAGATACGCAGTATTTT. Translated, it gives CASSDSLLQTDTQYF. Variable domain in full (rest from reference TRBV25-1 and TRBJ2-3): EADIYQTPRYLVIGTGKKITLECSQTMGHDKMYWYQQDPGMELHLIHYSYGVNSTEKGDLSSESTVSRIRTEHFPLTLESARPSHTSQYLCASSDSLLQTDTQYFGPGTRLTVL.

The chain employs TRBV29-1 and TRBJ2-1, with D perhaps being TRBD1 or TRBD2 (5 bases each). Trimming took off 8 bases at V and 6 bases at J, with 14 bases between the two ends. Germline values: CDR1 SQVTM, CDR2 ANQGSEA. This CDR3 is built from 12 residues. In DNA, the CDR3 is TGCAGCAATACCGGGACGTCCAATGAGCAGTTCTTC. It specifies CSNTGTSNEQFF.

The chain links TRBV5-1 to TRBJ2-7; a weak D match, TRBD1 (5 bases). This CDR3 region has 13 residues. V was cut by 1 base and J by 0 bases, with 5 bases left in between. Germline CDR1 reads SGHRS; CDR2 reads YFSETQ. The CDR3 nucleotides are TGCGCCAGCAGCTTGAGGGGCTCCTACGAGCAGTACTTC. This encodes CASSLRGSYEQYF.

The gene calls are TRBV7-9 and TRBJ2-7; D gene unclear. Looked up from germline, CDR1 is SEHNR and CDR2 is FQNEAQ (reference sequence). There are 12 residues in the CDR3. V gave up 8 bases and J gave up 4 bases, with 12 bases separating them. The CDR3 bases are TGTGCCAGCGACAAGTTGGGTTACGAGCAGTACTTC. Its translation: CASDKLGYEQYF.

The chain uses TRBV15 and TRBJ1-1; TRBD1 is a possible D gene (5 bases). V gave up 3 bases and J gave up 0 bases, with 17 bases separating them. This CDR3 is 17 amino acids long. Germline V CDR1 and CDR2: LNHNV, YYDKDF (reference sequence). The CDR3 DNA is TGTGCCACCAGCAGGCCCTGGGGAGGGGCCATGAACACTGAAGCTTTCTTT. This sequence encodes CATSRPWGGAMNTEAFF.

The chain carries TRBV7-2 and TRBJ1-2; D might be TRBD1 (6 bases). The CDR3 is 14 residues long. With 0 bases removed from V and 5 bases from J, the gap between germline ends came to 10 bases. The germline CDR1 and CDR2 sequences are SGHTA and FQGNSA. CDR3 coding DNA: TGTGCCAGCAGCTTAGCCGGACAGCAGTATGGCTACACCTTC. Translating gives CASSLAGQQYGYTF.

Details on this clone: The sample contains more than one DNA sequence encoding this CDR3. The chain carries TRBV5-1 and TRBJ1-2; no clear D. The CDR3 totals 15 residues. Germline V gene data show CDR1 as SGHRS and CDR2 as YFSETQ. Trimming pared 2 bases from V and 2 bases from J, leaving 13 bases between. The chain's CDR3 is CASSLPREPNYGYTF. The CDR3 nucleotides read TGCGCCAGCAGCTTACCGCGGGAGCCCAACTATGGCTACACCTTC.

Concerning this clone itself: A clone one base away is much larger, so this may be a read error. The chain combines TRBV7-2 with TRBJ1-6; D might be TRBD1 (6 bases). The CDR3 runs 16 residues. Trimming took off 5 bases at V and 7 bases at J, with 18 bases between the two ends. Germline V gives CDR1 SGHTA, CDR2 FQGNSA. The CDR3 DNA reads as TGTGCCAGCAGCCAAGGAGCAGGGGAACGAAATTCACCCCTCCACTTT. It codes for CASSQGAGERNSPLHF.

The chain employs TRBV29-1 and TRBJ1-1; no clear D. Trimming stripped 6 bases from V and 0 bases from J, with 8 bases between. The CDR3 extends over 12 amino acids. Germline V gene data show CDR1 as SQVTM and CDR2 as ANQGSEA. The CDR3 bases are TGCAGCGTCCATTCCCTGAACACTGAAGCTTTCTTT. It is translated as CSVHSLNTEAFF.

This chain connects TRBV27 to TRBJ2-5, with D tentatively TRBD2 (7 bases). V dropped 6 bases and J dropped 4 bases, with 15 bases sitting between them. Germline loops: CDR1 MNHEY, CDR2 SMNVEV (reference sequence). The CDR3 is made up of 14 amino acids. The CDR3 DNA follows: TGTGCCAGCAGCCTGGGGGGGCGGTTAGAGACCCAGTACTTC. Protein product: CASSLGGRLETQYF.

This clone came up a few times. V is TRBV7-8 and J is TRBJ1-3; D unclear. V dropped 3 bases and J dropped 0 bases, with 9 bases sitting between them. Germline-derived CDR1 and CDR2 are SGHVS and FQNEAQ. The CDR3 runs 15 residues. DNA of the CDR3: TGTGCCAGCAGCTTTTCCCCTTCCTCTGGAAACACCATATATTTT. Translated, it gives CASSFSPSSGNTIYF.

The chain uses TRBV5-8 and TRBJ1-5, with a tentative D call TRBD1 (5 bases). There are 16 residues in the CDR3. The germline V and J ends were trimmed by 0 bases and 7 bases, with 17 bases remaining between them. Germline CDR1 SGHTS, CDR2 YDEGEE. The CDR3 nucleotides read TGTGCCAGCAGCTTGGGGCAGGGCGCCGTTGGGCAGCCCCAGCATTTT. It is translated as CASSLGQGAVGQPQHF.